The clone carrying this TCR beta chain has a handful of counts. Its target is unknown. The sample originates from a study of T cells after yellow fever vaccination. For TCR, cDNA came from 5'RACE template switching, which added a universal primer site and UMIs. MiXCR was run by TCRdb on the 5' RACE reads, yielding one entry per CDR3 protein. The data contain about 330,000 distinct CDR3 sequences, roughly 8.4% of them singletons. Study results and limitations: A large majority of primary-vaccination clones showed up again after the booster (under 98% CD4, almost 90% CD8). Abundant bulk-derived clonotypes could contaminate FACS-sorted repertoires. A secondary response was less intense yet reached its peak sooner, at day 5 versus 15.

The CDR3 length is 14 residues. V gave up 3 bases and J gave up 3 bases, with 12 bases separating them. The germline V gene encodes CDR1 SGHTA and CDR2 FQGNSA. The TCR comes from a man between 18 and 35 years old who received the YFV17D yellow fever vaccine. The J gene is TRBJ2-7, the V gene TRBV7-2; tentative D call: TRBD2 (5 bases). Sample: PBMCs, taken approximately 47 days after the first yellow fever vaccination. The CDR3, as DNA: TGTGCCAGCAGCTTTGGAACCGACTACTACGAGCAGTACTTC. Translating gives CASSFGTDYYEQYF.